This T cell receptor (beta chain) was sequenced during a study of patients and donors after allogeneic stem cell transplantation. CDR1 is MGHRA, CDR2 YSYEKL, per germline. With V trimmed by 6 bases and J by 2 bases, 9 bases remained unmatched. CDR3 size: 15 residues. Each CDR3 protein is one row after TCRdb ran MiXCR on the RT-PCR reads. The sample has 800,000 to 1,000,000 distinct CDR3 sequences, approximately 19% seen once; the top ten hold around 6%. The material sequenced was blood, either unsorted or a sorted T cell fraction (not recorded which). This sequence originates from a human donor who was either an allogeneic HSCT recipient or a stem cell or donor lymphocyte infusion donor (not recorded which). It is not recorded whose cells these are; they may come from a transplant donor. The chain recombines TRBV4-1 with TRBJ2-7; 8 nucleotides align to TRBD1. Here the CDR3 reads CASRGRQGFPYEQYF. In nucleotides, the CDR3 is TGCGCCAGCAGGGGGCGACAGGGGTTCCCCTACGAGCAGTACTTC.